The 13 T cell receptor beta chains below come from one sample, sequenced in a study of T cell repertoires in ileal Crohn's disease. The time point denotes: neoterminal ileum biopsy at postoperative endoscopy, about 6 months after surgery. Clones were read by immunoSEQ multiplex PCR, and TCRdb kept only the in-frame ones, dropping some. This table has more than 4,000 clones, about 84% appearing once. The sequencing input was ileal tissue. The receptors come from an adult with Crohn's disease.

The chain is built from TRBV19 and TRBJ1-5; 9 bases match TRBD1. Germline values: CDR1 LNHDA, CDR2 SQIVND (reference sequence). Trimming removed 6 bases from V and 4 bases from J; junction bases left unmatched: 4. The CDR3 totals 14 residues. The CDR3 here is CASRTGTGNQPQHF. The DNA of the CDR3 is TGTGCCAGTAGGACCGGGACAGGGAATCAGCCCCAGCATTTT.

The table lists this clone with a few counts. The chain is built from TRBV6-6 and TRBJ2-1; the match to TRBD1 covers 7 bases. CDR3 length: 14 residues. CDR1 is MNHNY, CDR2 SVGAGI, per germline (reference sequence). V was pared by 0 bases and J by 4 bases, with 0 bases of the junction left unmatched. The CDR3 is CASSYSTGYNEQFF. The CDR3 DNA is TGTGCCAGCAGTTACTCGACAGGGTACAATGAGCAGTTCTTC.

For the CDR3, the DNA is TGTGCCTGGAGTTCACTACAGGTGAACACTGAAGCTTTCTTT. It is translated as CAWSSLQVNTEAFF. V is TRBV30 and J is TRBJ1-1; possible D gene TRBD1, 5 bases. Trimming cost V 2 bases and J 0 bases, with 10 bases left between them. The germline gives CDR1 GTSNPN, CDR2 SVGIG (reference sequence). The CDR3 is 14 residues long.

This clone showed up just once. The chain couples TRBV4-1 to TRBJ2-5; tentative D call: TRBD1 (6 bases). There are 13 residues in the CDR3. The V gene lost 6 bases and the J gene lost 9 bases, with 17 bases spanning the gap. Germline CDR1 and CDR2: MGHRA and YSYEKL. The CDR3: CASSQDSHSAQYF. Here the CDR3 DNA reads TGCGCCAGCAGTCAGGACAGCCACTCTGCCCAGTACTTC.

The gene calls are TRBV2 and TRBJ2-1; D is ambiguous. CDR1 SNHLY and CDR2 FYNNEI come from the germline V gene. The CDR3 is 13 amino acids. Trimming pared 7 bases from V and 4 bases from J, leaving 11 bases between. The DNA for the CDR3 is TGTGCCAGCAAGGGCAGGAAATACAATGAGCAGTTCTTC. Translation gives CASKGRKYNEQFF.

The V gene is TRBV6-5, the J gene TRBJ1-2; TRBD1 matches 7 bases. V lost 4 bases to trimming and J lost 7 bases; unmatched junction nucleotides: 9. Germline assignment: CDR1 MNHEY and CDR2 SVGAGI. This CDR3 contains 14 residues. The CDR3 sequence: CASSFLRGLGGYTF. CDR3 coding DNA: TGTGCCAGCAGTTTCCTAAGGGGGCTAGGTGGCTACACCTTC.

Notes on this clone: One end of the junction does not line up with germline, which may come from a read error. This sequence joins TRBV7-7 and TRBJ2-2; TRBD2 is a possible D gene (5 bases). The CDR3 is made up of 14 amino acids. Germline CDR1 reads SSHAT; CDR2 reads FNYEAQ (reference sequence). CDR3 residues: CASSFGGNTGELFF. In DNA form, the CDR3 reads TGTGCTAGCAGCTTCGGAGGGAACACCGGGGAGCTGTTTTTT.

CDR3: CASSPTGPERDTQYF. The CDR3 DNA reads TGTGCCAGCAGCCCTACTGGGCCCGAACGGGATACGCAGTATTTT. The J gene is TRBJ2-3, the V gene TRBV6-5; no clear D gene. Trimming pared 6 bases from V and 6 bases from J, leaving 19 bases between. The CDR3 length is 15 residues. Looked up from germline, CDR1 is MNHEY and CDR2 is SVGAGI.

The chain couples TRBV11-2 to TRBJ2-2; TRBD1 matches at 9 bases. The CDR3 loop spans 15 amino acids. Trimming removed 6 bases from V and 5 bases from J; junction bases left unmatched: 7. Germline V gene lookup returns CDR1 SGHAT and CDR2 FQNNGV. CDR3 residues: CASSYTGGATGELFF. The CDR3 DNA follows: TGTGCCAGCAGTTATACAGGGGGCGCGACCGGGGAGCTGTTTTTT. Combining the CDR3 with reference TRBV11-2 and TRBJ2-2 gives the whole variable domain EAGVAQSPRYKIIEKRQSVAFWCNPISGHATLYWYQQILGQGPKLLIQFQNNGVVDDSQLPKDRFSAERLKGVDSTLKIQPAKLEDSAVYLCASSYTGGATGELFFGEGSRLTVL.

The sample holds one count of this clone. This chain joins TRBV27 and TRBJ2-6; tentative D call: TRBD2 (6 bases). Germline CDR1 reads MNHEY; CDR2 reads SMNVEV (reference sequence). Between the trimmed V and J ends, which lost 2 bases and 3 bases, there was a span of 8 bases. The CDR3 runs 15 residues. The CDR3 protein is CASSLAGGGANVLTF. In DNA, the CDR3 is TGTGCCAGCAGTTTAGCCGGGGGTGGGGCCAACGTCCTGACTTTC.

This chain connects TRBV6-6 to TRBJ2-7; 13 bases are a match to TRBD2. Looked up from germline, CDR1 is MNHNY and CDR2 is SVGAGI (reference sequence). Trimming at V came to 8 bases and at J to 3 bases, leaving 4 bases not matched to a gene. This CDR3 spans 14 amino acids. The CDR3: CASRTSGSVYEQYF. DNA for the CDR3: TGTGCCAGCCGGACTAGCGGGAGTGTCTACGAGCAGTACTTC.

The CDR3 bases are TGTGCCAGCAGCCATCCCGGCCGGGACAAAATCTATGGCTACACCTTC. Protein: CASSHPGRDKIYGYTF. The chain uses TRBV14 and TRBJ1-2, with D perhaps matching TRBD1 (6 bases). Germline V gives CDR1 SGHDN, CDR2 FVKESK. There are 16 residues in the CDR3. V shed 3 bases and J shed 4 bases, with 18 bases lying between them.

The chain carries TRBV5-6 and TRBJ2-7; 7 nucleotides line up with TRBD1. CDR3 length: 15 amino acids. The trim removed 2 bases at V and 7 bases at J, leaving 12 bases unmatched. Per the germline V gene, CDR1 is SGHDT and CDR2 is YYEEEE. CDR3 bases: TGTGCCAGCAGCTTCGGTCCACAGGGGACGCGTGAGCAGTACTTC. Its protein product is CASSFGPQGTREQYF.